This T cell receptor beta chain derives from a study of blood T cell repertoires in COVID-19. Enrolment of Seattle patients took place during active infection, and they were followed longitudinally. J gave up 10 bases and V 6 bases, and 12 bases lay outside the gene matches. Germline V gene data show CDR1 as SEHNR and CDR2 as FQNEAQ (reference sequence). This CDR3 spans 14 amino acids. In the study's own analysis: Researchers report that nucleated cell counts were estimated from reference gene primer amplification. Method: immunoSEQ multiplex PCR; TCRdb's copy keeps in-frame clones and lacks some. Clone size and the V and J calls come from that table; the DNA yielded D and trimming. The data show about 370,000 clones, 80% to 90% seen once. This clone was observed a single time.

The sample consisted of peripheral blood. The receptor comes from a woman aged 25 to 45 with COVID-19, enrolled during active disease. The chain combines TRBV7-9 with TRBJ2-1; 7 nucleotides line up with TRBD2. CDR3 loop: CASSPRGGRREQFF. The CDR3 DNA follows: TGTGCCAGCAGTCCCCGGGGCGGGAGAAGGGAGCAGTTCTTC.